Presented here are 6 T cell receptor beta chains from one specimen sequenced in a study of Graves' ophthalmopathy and Graves' hyperthyroidism. Amplification of TCR beta CDR3 regions used RNA transcripts. HTBI primers served in a first-round RT-PCR, which a second-round multiplex PCR followed. TCRdb reanalysed the multiplex PCR reads using MiXCR and keeps one entry per CDR3 protein. The table records hundreds of thousands of distinct CDR3 sequences, approximately 15% of them present only once. Sample: blood. The receptors shown here come from a woman in her twenties or thirties with Graves' ophthalmopathy.

This clonotype was detected many times. The chain is built from TRBV30 and TRBJ2-5; TRBD2 might be the D (6 bases). This CDR3 comprises 13 residues. Per germline, CDR1 GTSNPN and CDR2 SVGIG (reference sequence). Deletions cut 8 bases from V and 7 bases from J, with 20 bases between. The CDR3 region has the DNA TGTGCCGGAGGGACCGCACTTAAAAGGACCCAGTACTTC. Amino acid sequence: CAGGTALKRTQYF.

As regards this clonotype: A clone one base away is much larger, so this may be a read error. The rearrangement links TRBV6-5 to TRBJ1-1; the D gene is possibly TRBD1 (6 bases). Germline lookup yields CDR1 MNHEY and CDR2 SVGAGI. V shed 2 bases and J shed 1 base, with 11 bases lying between them. The CDR3 has 15 residues. CDR3: CASSYLGTRNTEAFF. CDR3 coding DNA: TGTGCCAGCAGTTACCTCGGGACAAGGAACACTGAAGCTTTCTTT.

At least ten counts were recorded for this clonotype. The rearrangement links TRBV5-1 to TRBJ2-7; a weak D match, TRBD1 (5 bases). Trimming cost V 4 bases and J 7 bases, with 18 bases left between them. CDR3 size: 14 residues. Per the germline V gene, CDR1 is SGHRS and CDR2 is YFSETQ. Written as DNA, the CDR3 is TGCGCCAGCAGCCAGGGCCTTATATTTTGGGAGCAGTACTTC. This encodes CASSQGLIFWEQYF. The variable domain in full, completed from reference TRBV5-1 and TRBJ2-7, reads KAGVTQTPRYLIKTRGQQVTLSCSPISGHRSVSWYQQTPGQGLQFLFEYFSETQRNKGNFPGRFSGRQFSNSRSEMNVSTLELGDSALYLCASSQGLIFWEQYFGPGTRLTVT.

This clonotype was observed at least ten times. V is TRBV6-1 and J is TRBJ2-2, with a weak D call TRBD2 (5 bases). The CDR3 length is 16 residues. V lost 4 bases, J lost 4 bases, and 16 bases lay in between. Germline CDR1 and CDR2: MNHNS and SASEGT. The CDR3 loop reads CASSALRGRGTGELFF. The DNA for the CDR3 is TGTGCCAGCAGTGCCTTGCGAGGGAGAGGCACCGGGGAGCTGTTTTTT.

This clonotype was recorded at least ten times. The V gene is TRBV28, the J gene TRBJ1-1; 7 bases align to TRBD1. Trimming at V came to 5 bases and at J to 6 bases, leaving 6 bases not matched to a gene. This CDR3 region has 13 residues. Germline loops: CDR1 MDHEN, CDR2 SYDVKM. The CDR3 DNA is TGTGCCAGCAGTCTCAAACAGGGGTCTGAAGCTTTCTTT. It codes for CASSLKQGSEAFF.

Only a few counts were recorded for this clonotype. This may be a read error, as it is one base from a much larger clone. This rearrangement joins TRBV6-5 to TRBJ2-4, with TRBD1 as a possible D gene (6 bases). Germline values: CDR1 MNHEY, CDR2 SVGAGI. This CDR3 is 17 amino acids long. The CDR3 region is CANSYGRGLGAKNIKYF. CDR3 nucleotides: TGTGCCAACAGTTACGGTCGGGGCCTGGGGGCCAAAAACATTAAGTACTTC.